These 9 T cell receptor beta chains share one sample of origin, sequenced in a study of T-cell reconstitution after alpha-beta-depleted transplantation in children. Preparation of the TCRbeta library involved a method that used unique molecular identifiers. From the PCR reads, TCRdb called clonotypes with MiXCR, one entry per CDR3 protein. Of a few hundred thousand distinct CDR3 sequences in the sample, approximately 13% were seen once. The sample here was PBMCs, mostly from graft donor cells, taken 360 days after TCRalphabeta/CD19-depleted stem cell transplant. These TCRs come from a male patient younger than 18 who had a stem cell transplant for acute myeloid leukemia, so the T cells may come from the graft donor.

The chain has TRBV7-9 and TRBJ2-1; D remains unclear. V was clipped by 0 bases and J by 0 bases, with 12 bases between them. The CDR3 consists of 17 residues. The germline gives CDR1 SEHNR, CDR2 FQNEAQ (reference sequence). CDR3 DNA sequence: TGTGCCAGCAGCTTAGCGACCGGTGTCGTCTCCTACAATGAGCAGTTCTTC. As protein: CASSLATGVVSYNEQFF. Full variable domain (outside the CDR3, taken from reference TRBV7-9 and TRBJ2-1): DTGVSQNPRHKITKRGQNVTFRCDPISEHNRLYWYRQTLGQGPEFLTYFQNEAQLEKSRLLSDRFSAERPKGSFSTLEIQRTEQGDSAMYLCASSLATGVVSYNEQFFGPGTRLTVL.

The CDR3 protein is CASSPGATGEQYF. The CDR3 DNA reads as TGTGCCAGCAGTCCAGGGGCGACGGGGGAGCAGTACTTC. This sequence joins TRBV12-3 or TRBV12-4 and TRBJ2-7; maybe TRBD1 (6 bases). The V end was cut by 5 bases, the J end by 7 bases, with 15 bases between. The CDR3 loop spans 13 amino acids.

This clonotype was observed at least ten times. The CDR3 protein is CSARDQGRALYEQYF. In DNA form, the CDR3 reads TGCAGTGCTAGAGATCAAGGCCGGGCCCTCTACGAGCAGTACTTC. This chain uses TRBV20-1 with TRBJ2-7, with D uncertain. Germline V gives CDR1 DFQATT, CDR2 SNEGSKA (reference sequence). The CDR3 covers 15 residues. V was pared by 0 bases and J by 3 bases, with 15 bases between.

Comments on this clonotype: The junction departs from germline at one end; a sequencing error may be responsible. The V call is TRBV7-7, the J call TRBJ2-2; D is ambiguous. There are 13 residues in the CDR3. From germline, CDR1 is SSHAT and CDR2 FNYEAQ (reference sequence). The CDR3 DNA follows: TGTGCTAGCAGCTTTCTGAACACCGGGGAGCTGTTTTTT. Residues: CASSFLNTGELFF. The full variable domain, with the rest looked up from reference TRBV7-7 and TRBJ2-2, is GAGVSQSPRYKVTKRGQDVTLRCDPISSHATLYWYQQALGQGPEFLTYFNYEAQPDKSGLPSDRFSAERPEGSISTLTIQRTEQRDSAMYRCASSFLNTGELFFGEGSRLTVL.

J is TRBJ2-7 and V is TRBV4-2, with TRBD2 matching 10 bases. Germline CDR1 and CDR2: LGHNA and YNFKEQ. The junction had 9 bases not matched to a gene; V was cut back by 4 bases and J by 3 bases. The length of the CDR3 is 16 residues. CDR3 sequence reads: CASSPGVSGRVYEQYF. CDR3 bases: TGTGCCAGCAGCCCTGGGGTCAGCGGGAGGGTCTACGAGCAGTACTTC.

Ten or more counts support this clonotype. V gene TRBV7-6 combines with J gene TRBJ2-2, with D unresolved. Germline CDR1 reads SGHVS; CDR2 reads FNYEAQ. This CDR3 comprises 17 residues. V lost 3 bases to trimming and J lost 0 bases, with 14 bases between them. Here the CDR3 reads CASSLPLQLTNTGELFF. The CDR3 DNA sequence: TGTGCCAGCAGCTTGCCTCTACAGCTAACGAACACCGGGGAGCTGTTTTTT. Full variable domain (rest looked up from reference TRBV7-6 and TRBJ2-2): GAGVSQSPRYKVTKRGQDVALRCDPISGHVSLYWYRQALGQGPEFLTYFNYEAQQDKSGLPNDRFSAERPEGSISTLTIQRTEQRDSAMYRCASSLPLQLTNTGELFFGEGSRLTVL.

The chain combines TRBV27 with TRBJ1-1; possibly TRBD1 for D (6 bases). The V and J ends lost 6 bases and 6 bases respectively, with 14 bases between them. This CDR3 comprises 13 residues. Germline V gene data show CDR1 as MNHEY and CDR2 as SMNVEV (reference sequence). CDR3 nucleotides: TGTGCCAGCAGGGGGGCCAGGCTCTCTGAAGCTTTCTTT. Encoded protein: CASRGARLSEAFF.

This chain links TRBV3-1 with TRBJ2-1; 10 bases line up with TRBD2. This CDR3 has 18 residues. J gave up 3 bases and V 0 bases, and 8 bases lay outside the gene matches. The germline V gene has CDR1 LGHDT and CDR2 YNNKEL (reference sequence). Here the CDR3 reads CASSQDLGSGRLYNEQFF. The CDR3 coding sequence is TGTGCCAGCAGCCAAGATCTGGGTAGCGGGAGGCTCTACAATGAGCAGTTCTTC.

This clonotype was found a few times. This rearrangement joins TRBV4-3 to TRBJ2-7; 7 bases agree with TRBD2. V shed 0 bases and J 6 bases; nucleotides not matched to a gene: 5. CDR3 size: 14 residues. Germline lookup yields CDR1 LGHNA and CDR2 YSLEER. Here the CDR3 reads CASSQEWTSLEQYF. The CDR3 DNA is TGCGCCAGCAGCCAAGAGTGGACTAGTCTCGAGCAGTACTTC.